The 28 T cell receptor beta chains below come from one sample, sequenced in a study of T cell repertoires in cytomegalovirus infection. The antigens of these receptors remain unknown. TCRdb ran MiXCR on the reads and lists one entry per CDR3 protein. The table shows a few hundred thousand distinct CDR3 sequences, with about 33% occurring only once. Source: cultured PBMCs, taken from culture after CMV antigen stimulation. The receptors come from a human donor in good health (CMV status not recorded). Some clones in this sample may be carry-over from other donors' samples.

This clonotype was counted only a few times. The J gene is TRBJ2-3, the V gene TRBV7-3, with D unclear. Trimming pared 6 bases from V and 3 bases from J, leaving 13 bases between. This CDR3 has 14 amino acids. Germline V gene data show CDR1 as SGHTA and CDR2 as FQGTGA. The CDR3 region is CASSSYGSTDTQYF. Written as DNA, the CDR3 is TGTGCCAGCAGTTCATACGGGTCTACAGATACGCAGTATTTT.

This clonotype has only a few counts. The chain links TRBV6-2 or TRBV6-3 to TRBJ2-3; maybe TRBD1 (6 bases). The CDR3 is 15 residues long. Germline assignment: CDR1 MNHEY and CDR2 SVGEGT. V was shortened by 8 bases and J by 3 bases, with 18 bases between the two germline ends. The CDR3, as DNA: TGTGCCAGCTCCCGGTGGGCTAGGGGGACAGATACGCAGTATTTT. Its translation is CASSRWARGTDTQYF.

V gene TRBV10-2 combines with J gene TRBJ2-5; no clear D gene. Germline CDR1 reads WSHSY; CDR2 reads SAAADI. This CDR3 has 15 residues. V gave up 6 bases and J gave up 5 bases, with 19 bases separating them. CDR3 sequence: CASRTPGSPRETQYF. The CDR3 region has the DNA TGCGCCAGCAGGACACCGGGCAGCCCTCGGGAGACCCAGTACTTC.

This clonotype was counted a single time. This chain uses TRBV7-2 with TRBJ1-6, with unresolved D. CDR1 SGHTA and CDR2 FQGNSA come from the germline V gene. Trimming pared 1 base from V and 10 bases from J, leaving 8 bases between. CDR3 length: 13 residues. The CDR3 sequence is CASSLVKSSPLHF. CDR3 nucleotide sequence: TGTGCCAGCAGCTTAGTAAAGTCCTCACCCCTCCACTTT.

This rearrangement joins TRBV29-1 to TRBJ1-2; 7 nucleotides match TRBD1. The length of the CDR3 is 12 residues. Germline loops: CDR1 SQVTM, CDR2 ANQGSEA. The V segment lost 3 bases and the J segment 4 bases; nucleotides outside the gene matches: 2. The CDR3 DNA follows: TGCAGCGTTGACGGGACAGCCTATGGCTACACCTTC. This gives the protein CSVDGTAYGYTF.

V gene TRBV6-6 combines with J gene TRBJ2-1, with D perhaps matching TRBD1 (6 bases). V dropped 2 bases and J dropped 8 bases, with 13 bases sitting between them. The length of the CDR3 is 14 residues. The germline V gene encodes CDR1 MNHNY and CDR2 SVGAGI (reference sequence). CDR3 sequence (DNA): TGTGCCAGCAGTTACCCCGGTAAGGGGGATGAGCAGTTCTTC. Translating it yields CASSYPGKGDEQFF.

This clonotype has only a few counts. The CDR3 DNA reads as TGTGCCAGCAGCTCAGTGGAGGGCGCGCATGGCTACACCTTC. Translating gives CASSSVEGAHGYTF. This chain uses TRBV7-8 with TRBJ1-2; D is unclear. V was shortened by 4 bases and J by 6 bases, with 15 bases between the two germline ends. The CDR3 runs 14 residues. Germline CDR1 and CDR2: SGHVS and FQNEAQ.

V gene TRBV2 combines with J gene TRBJ2-2, with 9 bases that match TRBD1. The CDR3 has 15 amino acids. J gave up 3 bases and V 5 bases, and 4 bases lay outside the gene matches. CDR1 and CDR2 from the germline V gene are SNHLY and FYNNEI. CDR3 bases: TGTGCCAGCAGTCCGGGACAGGGAGACACCGGGGAGCTGTTTTTT. It encodes CASSPGQGDTGELFF.

This clonotype has just a few counts. V usage is TRBV4-3 and J usage is TRBJ2-7; 7 bases match TRBD2. Germline values: CDR1 LGHNA, CDR2 YSLEER. The CDR3 sequence is 15 residues long. After removal of 3 bases from V and 2 bases from J, the junction contained 7 bases not matched to a gene. The CDR3 DNA is TGCGCCAGCAGCCAGCTAACGGGGGGAACCTACGAGCAGTACTTC. Translation: CASSQLTGGTYEQYF.

This clonotype was seen more than once but under ten times. The gene calls are TRBV6-6 and TRBJ2-7; no firm D call. This CDR3 has 13 residues. The germline V gene has CDR1 MNHNY and CDR2 SVGAGI (reference sequence). The germline V and J ends were trimmed by 7 bases and 1 base, with 11 bases remaining between them. The CDR3 coding sequence is TGTGCCAGCAAGGCAGGACGGTCCTACGAGCAGTACTTC. Protein sequence: CASKAGRSYEQYF.

This clonotype was seen more than once but under ten times. The chain's CDR3 is CASEHNYEQYF. DNA of the CDR3: TGTGCCAGCGAACATAACTACGAGCAGTACTTC. The rearrangement uses TRBV6-2 or TRBV6-3 and TRBJ2-7; D not certain. CDR3 length: 11 residues. Germline CDR1 is MNHEY and CDR2 is SVGEGT. V was cut by 8 bases and J by 3 bases, with 8 bases left in between.

This clonotype was recorded once. The chain links TRBV11-2 to TRBJ2-7; no firm D call. CDR1 is SGHAT and CDR2 is FQNNGV in the germline V gene. This CDR3 spans 14 amino acids. V lost 0 bases, J lost 2 bases, and 8 bases lay in between. CDR3 region: CASSLEGAAYEQYV. CDR3 DNA: TGTGCCAGCAGCTTAGAAGGCGCGGCCTACGAGCAGTACGTC.

The V gene is TRBV29-1, the J gene TRBJ2-5, with TRBD2 matching 11 bases. The junction had 9 bases not matched to a gene; V was cut back by 4 bases and J by 2 bases. The germline CDR1 and CDR2 sequences are SQVTM and ANQGSEA. There are 16 residues in the CDR3. CDR3 in amino acids: CSVAGSTSGTQETQYF. CDR3 in DNA: TGCAGCGTTGCCGGTTCGACTAGCGGGACACAAGAGACCCAGTACTTC.

The gene calls are TRBV4-1 and TRBJ2-5, with unresolved D. Between the trimmed V and J ends, which lost 4 bases and 1 base, there was a span of 7 bases. The CDR3 runs 13 residues. Germline lookup yields CDR1 MGHRA and CDR2 YSYEKL. The CDR3 DNA is TGCGCCAGCAGCCGAGACGTCCAAGAGACCCAGTACTTC. Amino acids: CASSRDVQETQYF.

V gene TRBV14 combines with J gene TRBJ2-3; D gene uncertain. Germline CDR1 reads SGHDN; CDR2 reads FVKESK. Trimming removed 0 bases at V and 0 bases at J, with 7 bases between. The CDR3 sequence is 15 residues long. CDR3 amino acids: CASSQDRHSTDTQYF. CDR3 DNA sequence: TGTGCCAGCAGCCAAGATCGACATAGCACAGATACGCAGTATTTT.

This chain links TRBV7-9 with TRBJ2-1, with TRBD2 matching 11 bases. The V segment lost 3 bases and the J segment 0 bases; nucleotides outside the gene matches: 7. The CDR3 sequence is 18 residues long. Germline CDR1 SEHNR, CDR2 FQNEAQ (reference sequence). CDR3 sequence reads: CASSLRLAGGRSYNEQFF. CDR3 coding DNA: TGTGCCAGCAGCTTGCGTCTAGCGGGAGGCCGCTCCTACAATGAGCAGTTCTTC.

CDR3 DNA sequence: TGTGCCAGCAGCTTTAGTCCAAGGGATACGCAGTATTTT. Translated: CASSFSPRDTQYF. The chain recombines TRBV11-2 with TRBJ2-3, with no clear D. CDR3 size: 13 residues. The germline CDR1 and CDR2 sequences are SGHAT and FQNNGV. V shed 3 bases and J shed 6 bases, with 10 bases lying between them.

The chain links TRBV5-4 to TRBJ1-1; D is possibly TRBD1 (5 bases). CDR3 length equals 13 residues. The V and J ends lost 3 bases and 4 bases respectively, with 10 bases between them. Germline-derived CDR1 and CDR2 are SGHNT and YYREEE (reference sequence). CDR3 nucleotide sequence: TGTGCCAGCAGCTCTCCGGGACTCACTGAAGCTTTCTTT. Amino acid sequence: CASSSPGLTEAFF. Full variable domain (rest looked up from reference TRBV5-4 and TRBJ1-1): ETGVTQSPTHLIKTRGQQVTLRCSSQSGHNTVSWYQQALGQGPQFIFQYYREEENGRGNFPPRFSGLQFPNYSSELNVNALELDDSALYLCASSSPGLTEAFFGQGTRLTVV.

This clonotype was detected a few times. This rearrangement joins TRBV7-6 to TRBJ1-5; 7 bases are shared with TRBD1. This CDR3 region has 12 residues. Trimming at V came to 5 bases and at J to 11 bases, leaving 6 bases not matched to a gene. Per the germline V gene, CDR1 is SGHVS and CDR2 is FNYEAQ. The CDR3 is CASSLDREAQHF. The CDR3 coding sequence is TGTGCCAGCAGCCTAGACAGGGAAGCCCAGCATTTT.

This clonotype was seen a few times. V is TRBV12-3 or TRBV12-4 and J is TRBJ2-5; TRBD2 agrees at 11 bases. The length of the CDR3 is 12 residues. With 9 bases clipped from V and 5 bases from J, the junction kept 2 bases outside the gene matches. CDR3 coding DNA: TGTGCCAGTACTAGCGGGAGTGAGACCCAGTACTTC. As protein: CASTSGSETQYF.

This clonotype was counted many times. V gene TRBV7-2 combines with J gene TRBJ2-1, with 8 nucleotides matching TRBD2. Germline loops: CDR1 SGHTA, CDR2 FQGNSA. The CDR3 runs to 15 residues. With 6 bases clipped from V and 0 bases from J, the junction kept 4 bases outside the gene matches. The CDR3 DNA follows: TGTGCCAGCAGACGGGGGGGGAGCTCCTACAATGAGCAGTTCTTC. Amino acid sequence: CASRRGGSSYNEQFF.

This chain links TRBV7-2 with TRBJ2-7; D is possibly TRBD2 (6 bases). CDR1 is SGHTA and CDR2 is FQGNSA in the germline V gene. V lost 5 bases to trimming and J lost 2 bases, with 16 bases between them. This CDR3 has 15 amino acids. The CDR3 loop reads CASSPGTSIPYEQYF. DNA for the CDR3: TGTGCCAGCAGCCCCGGGACTTCTATTCCCTACGAGCAGTACTTC.

This clonotype was seen more than once but under ten times. This rearrangement joins TRBV6-6 to TRBJ2-7; D may be TRBD1 (6 bases). V lost 6 bases to trimming and J lost 2 bases, with 17 bases between them. CDR1 MNHNY and CDR2 SVGAGI come from the germline V gene (reference sequence). This CDR3 has 15 amino acids. As DNA, the CDR3 is TGTGCCAGCAGCCCTGCAGACAGGACGACCTACGAGCAGTACTTC. It translates to CASSPADRTTYEQYF.

This chain joins TRBV28 and TRBJ2-5; D unresolved. Germline CDR1 is MDHEN and CDR2 is SYDVKM. The ends were cut back, 6 bases at V and 1 base at J, with 18 bases in the middle. This CDR3 region has 16 residues. As DNA, the CDR3 is TGTGCCAGCAGCCTCGGCGGTCTTACAGTCCAAGAGACCCAGTACTTC. It specifies CASSLGGLTVQETQYF.

This clonotype showed up many times. This chain connects TRBV28 to TRBJ2-7; 9 bases line up with TRBD1. Losses at the gene ends were 4 bases for V and 0 bases for J; bases not matched to a gene: 7. CDR1 and CDR2 (germline): MDHEN, SYDVKM. The CDR3 has 16 residues. This CDR3 is CASSSTGTGLSYEQYF. CDR3 DNA: TGTGCCAGCAGTTCCACCGGGACAGGGCTCTCCTACGAGCAGTACTTC.

This chain links TRBV29-1 with TRBJ2-2; 14 bases agree with TRBD2. From germline, CDR1 is SQVTM and CDR2 ANQGSEA. With 3 bases clipped from V and 6 bases from J, the junction kept 6 bases outside the gene matches. The CDR3 sequence is 16 residues long. Here the CDR3 DNA reads TGCAGCGTTGACGGGACTAGCGGGAGTGGCGCCGGGGAGCTGTTTTTT. Protein product: CSVDGTSGSGAGELFF.

The V and J genes are TRBV27 and TRBJ1-2; no clear D gene. Germline V gene data show CDR1 as MNHEY and CDR2 as SMNVEV (reference sequence). The CDR3 has 13 amino acids. The V and J ends lost 6 bases and 7 bases respectively, with 15 bases between them. The CDR3 bases are TGTGCCAGCAGGCCTCCGGGCCCAAGTGGCTACACCTTC. Translating it yields CASRPPGPSGYTF.

This clonotype showed up just once. The gene calls are TRBV7-6 and TRBJ1-5; 8 nucleotides agree with TRBD1. The trim removed 5 bases at V and 5 bases at J, leaving 11 bases unmatched. The length of the CDR3 is 16 residues. Per germline, CDR1 SGHVS and CDR2 FNYEAQ. CDR3 sequence reads: CASSHWTGQVDQPQHF. CDR3 DNA: TGTGCCAGCAGCCATTGGACAGGGCAAGTGGATCAGCCCCAGCATTTT.